Listed here is a single T cell receptor beta chain. This clone was found once. Its antigen specificity is not known. Per-base quality was not reported, and no clone a single base away is much larger than it. The data are from a study of blood T cell repertoires in COVID-19 (dated by TCRdb to 2018 to 2021). At the level of the whole study: Samples from collaborators originated in the United States, Italy and Spain and spanned both the acute and convalescent phases of COVID-19. The material from the prospective study consisted of cDNA or gDNA derived from T cells, B-cell-depleted T cells, or PBMCs. Deeply sampled blood TCRbeta repertoires from subjects exposed to, actively infected with, or recovered from COVID-19 were included in the dataset. The repertoires were made available in a free public database intended to serve as a resource for research on the immune response to SARS-CoV-2. Samples came from the ongoing ImmuneRACE study (first 160 participants) plus 1,254 subjects from 6 global collaborators. Sample metadata almost always included a de-identified subject ID, COVID-19 status, age in years and sex. Where HLA class I and class II types were available, the types were taken from metadata supplied by the sample provider, not from assay-based typing.

A second Seattle source provided samples from volunteer blood donors who had recovered from COVID-19. Whole blood was collected in K2EDTA tubes by collaborating institutions according to the institutions' own protocols. For TCRbeta analysis, collaborators shipped samples as frozen whole blood, isolated PBMCs, or DNA extracted from either of those sample types. On the study overall, not on this receptor specifically: Clinical and demographic metadata were provided uncurated, with the amount varying by source and participant.

TCRbeta CDR3 regions were amplified from genomic DNA using the immunoSEQ Assay, a bias-controlled multiplex PCR. The original methods were these. The number of nucleated cells in each sample was estimated by amplification of reference gene primers within the assay. Sequence reads were collapsed and filtered to measure the absolute abundance of every unique TCRbeta CDR3 rearrangement. For each sample, productive Simpson clonality was calculated by taking the square root of Simpson's diversity index across productive rearrangements. Not all clones reach the TCRdb copy of this immuneACCESS table, which keeps in-frame sequences only. Checked studies attribute under half of the gap to unresolved V genes and leave the rest unexplained. That table supplies the V and J calls and clone size; D and trimming were determined from the DNA. The sample table shows about 170,000 clones, and over 75% are seen once. About 1.2% of the sample belongs to the ten largest clones.

Trimming removed 5 bases from V and 4 bases from J; the gene matches leave 5 bases unexplained. The CDR3 goes from the cysteine to the phenylalanine over 14 residues. Only the CDR3 part of the read is kept: 42 bases, read in frame from the first base. The germline V gene (reference sequence) gives CDR1 as SGHNT and CDR2 as YYREEE. This TCR was recovered from a man aged 55 to 70 who had recovered from COVID-19. The chain is made from TRBV5-4 and TRBJ1-4; 7 of the junction bases match TRBD1. The sample comprised peripheral blood. Here the CDR3 is given as CASRSQGHNEKLFF. The base sequence is TGTGCCAGCAGGTCACAGGGGCATAATGAAAAACTGTTTTTT.